The 21 T cell receptor beta chains reported below all come from one sample, sequenced in a study of blood T cell repertoires in COVID-19. This table comes from immunoSEQ multiplex PCR, and its TCRdb copy is limited to in-frame clones, with some not included. The table has some 190,000 clones, approximately 88% seen once; the top ten hold approximately 3%. Sequencing was carried out using PBMCs or T cells enriched from blood (not recorded which). The receptors here all came from a woman aged 30 to 39 who had recovered from COVID-19.

This clone was seen just once. V usage is TRBV13 and J usage is TRBJ1-5; the match to TRBD1 covers 8 bases. CDR3 length: 14 amino acids. CDR1 and CDR2 from the germline V gene are PRHDT and FYEKMQ (reference sequence). The trim removed 3 bases at V and 5 bases at J, leaving 3 bases unmatched. CDR3 nucleotides: TGTGCCAGCAGCTTCGGACAGGGACATCAGCCCCAGCATTTT. Protein: CASSFGQGHQPQHF.

The rearrangement joins TRBV11-2 to TRBJ1-1; D is ambiguous. This CDR3 contains 17 residues. The V and J ends lost 2 bases and 2 bases respectively, with 18 bases between them. Germline lookup yields CDR1 SGHAT and CDR2 FQNNGV. The CDR3: CASSLFHRPGPNTEAFF. DNA for the CDR3: TGTGCCAGCAGCTTATTCCATCGTCCCGGTCCCAACACTGAAGCTTTCTTT.

The CDR3 loop reads CASSTLAGGPVNEQFF. The CDR3 nucleotides read TGTGCCAGCAGCACACTAGCGGGAGGGCCGGTGAATGAGCAGTTCTTC. The V call is TRBV11-3, the J call TRBJ2-1, with 13 bases identical to TRBD2. V was pared by 5 bases and J by 7 bases, with 8 bases of the junction left unmatched. The germline gives CDR1 SGHNT, CDR2 YENEEA. This CDR3 comprises 16 residues.

This chain links TRBV4-1 with TRBJ1-5, with no clear D. The germline gives CDR1 MGHRA, CDR2 YSYEKL. The CDR3 extends over 16 amino acids. V lost 3 bases and J lost 1, with 13 bases in between. The CDR3 here is CASSQGRLGSNQPQHF. In DNA form, the CDR3 reads TGCGCCAGCAGCCAGGGGAGGTTGGGAAGCAATCAGCCCCAGCATTTT.

The J gene is TRBJ1-5, the V gene TRBV28; possibly TRBD1 for D (5 bases). Germline-derived CDR1 and CDR2 are MDHEN and SYDVKM. The CDR3 spans 15 residues. V was clipped by 2 bases and J by 4 bases, with 12 bases between them. The CDR3 nucleotides read TGTGCCAGCAGTTTAGACAGTCCACCGAATCAGCCCCAGCATTTT. It encodes CASSLDSPPNQPQHF.

The genes are TRBV3-1 (or the pseudogene TRBV3-2) and TRBJ1-5; D remains unclear. V lost 3 bases to trimming and J lost 5 bases, with 8 bases between them. Germline V gives CDR1 LGHDT, CDR2 YNNKEL (reference sequence). The length of the CDR3 is 13 residues. The CDR3 reads CASSHGVDQPQHF. CDR3 nucleotide sequence: TGTGCCAGCAGCCACGGGGTCGATCAGCCCCAGCATTTT.

In its sample, this clone was seen a few times. The chain couples TRBV11-3 to TRBJ2-2; 8 positions match TRBD2. The CDR3 sequence is 15 residues long. Germline values: CDR1 SGHNT, CDR2 YENEEA. After removal of 0 bases from V and 6 bases from J, the junction contained 3 bases not matched to a gene. The CDR3 sequence: CASSLDTGLAGELFF. The DNA for the CDR3 is TGTGCCAGCAGCTTAGATACGGGACTAGCCGGGGAGCTGTTTTTT. Looking up the rest from reference TRBV11-3 and TRBJ2-2 gives the full variable domain: EAGVVQSPRYKIIEKKQPVAFWCNPISGHNTLYWYLQNLGQGPELLIRYENEEAVDDSQLPKDRFSAERLKGVDSTLKIQPAELGDSAVYLCASSLDTGLAGELFFGEGSRLTVL.

This chain connects TRBV2 to TRBJ1-2; no clear D. This CDR3 is 12 amino acids long. CDR1 and CDR2 (germline): SNHLY, FYNNEI. The V gene lost 5 bases and the J gene lost 2 bases, with 6 bases spanning the gap. CDR3 DNA sequence: TGTGCCAGCAGTAGACAAAACTATGGCTACACCTTC. Its protein is CASSRQNYGYTF.

The chain is built from TRBV5-1 and TRBJ2-1, with a possible D match to TRBD1 (5 bases). There are 14 residues in the CDR3. Germline CDR1 and CDR2: SGHRS and YFSETQ. Between the trimmed V and J ends, which lost 4 bases and 2 bases, there was a span of 10 bases. CDR3 region: CASSPTVPYNEQFF. In nucleotides, the CDR3 is TGCGCCAGCAGCCCGACAGTTCCCTACAATGAGCAGTTCTTC.

The chain employs TRBV7-3 and TRBJ2-5; 9 nucleotides match TRBD1. Germline lookup yields CDR1 SGHTA and CDR2 FQGTGA. V lost 3 bases, J lost 5 bases, and 7 bases stayed unmatched. This CDR3 is 15 amino acids long. CDR3 sequence (DNA): TGTGCCAGCAGCTTGGACAGGGGTTCTAGGGAGACCCAGTACTTC. This gives the protein CASSLDRGSRETQYF. Drawing the rest from reference TRBV7-3 and TRBJ2-5, the complete variable domain is GAGVSQTPSNKVTEKGKYVELRCDPISGHTALYWYRQSLGQGPEFLIYFQGTGAADDSGLPNDRFFAVRPEGSVSTLKIQRTERGDSAVYLCASSLDRGSRETQYFGPGTRLLVL.

The CDR3 here is CASKNEGSNQPQHF. In DNA form, the CDR3 reads TGTGCCAGCAAAAACGAGGGTAGCAATCAGCCCCAGCATTTT. V and J are TRBV27 and TRBJ1-5; D uncertain. The CDR3 covers 14 residues. Germline V gene sequence: CDR1 MNHEY, CDR2 SMNVEV (reference sequence). The V and J ends lost 7 bases and 0 bases respectively, with 10 bases between them.

This chain uses TRBV5-6 with TRBJ2-6; D remains ambiguous. V was clipped by 4 bases and J by 0 bases, with 11 bases between them. The CDR3 contains 16 residues. The V gene's germline CDR1 is SGHDT and CDR2 YYEEEE. CDR3 amino acids: CASSLYVSSGANVLTF. As DNA, the CDR3 is TGTGCCAGCAGCCTTTACGTGAGCTCTGGGGCCAACGTCCTGACTTTC.

The V and J genes are TRBV3-1 (or the pseudogene TRBV3-2) and TRBJ2-5, with D possibly being TRBD2 (5 bases). The CDR3 covers 13 residues. Between the trimmed V and J ends, which lost 1 base and 2 bases, there was a span of 5 bases. Germline-derived CDR1 and CDR2 are LGHDT and YNNKEL (reference sequence). The CDR3 DNA follows: TGTGCCAGCAGCCAAGGACTACAAGAGACCCAGTACTTC. Translating it yields CASSQGLQETQYF.

V gene TRBV30 combines with J gene TRBJ2-1; 13 bases line up with TRBD2. Trimming cost V 3 bases and J 10 bases; bases outside gene matches: 6. There are 14 residues in the CDR3. Germline CDR1 GTSNPN, CDR2 SVGIG (reference sequence). The CDR3 sequence is CAWRTSGRLREQFF. DNA of the CDR3: TGTGCCTGGAGGACTAGCGGGAGGTTAAGGGAGCAGTTCTTC. Complete variable domain (other parts from reference TRBV30 and TRBJ2-1): SQTIHQWPATLVQPVGSPLSLECTVEGTSNPNLYWYRQAAGRGLQLLFYSVGIGQISSEVPQNLSASRPQDRQFILSSKKLLLSDSGFYLCAWRTSGRLREQFFGPGTRLTVL.

This clone has more than one count but fewer than ten. This rearrangement joins TRBV4-1 to TRBJ2-7; D unresolved. The germline CDR1 and CDR2 sequences are MGHRA and YSYEKL. This CDR3 has 14 residues. V lost 1 base to trimming and J lost 2 bases, with 9 bases between them. This CDR3 reads CASSQGFGPYEQYF. The CDR3, as DNA: TGCGCCAGCAGCCAAGGCTTTGGCCCCTACGAGCAGTACTTC.

The table lists this clone with many counts. V and J are TRBV27 and TRBJ2-7; 8 nucleotides match TRBD1. This CDR3 has 14 amino acids. The ends lost 3 bases at V and 5 bases at J; junction bases unmatched: 6. Germline V gives CDR1 MNHEY, CDR2 SMNVEV (reference sequence). CDR3 loop: CASSLRQGIDEQYV. CDR3 nucleotide sequence: TGTGCCAGCAGTTTGAGACAGGGGATAGACGAGCAGTACGTC.

V is TRBV11-2 and J is TRBJ2-3; 7 nucleotides align to TRBD1. The germline V gene encodes CDR1 SGHAT and CDR2 FQNNGV. The CDR3 has 14 residues. V lost 2 bases to trimming and J lost 8 bases; unmatched junction nucleotides: 7. The CDR3, as DNA: TGTGCCAGCAGCTTATCGACAGGGCCAGGTACGCAGTATTTT. Protein product: CASSLSTGPGTQYF.

The chain recombines TRBV9 with TRBJ2-5; 10 nucleotides match TRBD2. The CDR3 is made up of 15 amino acids. The germline CDR1 and CDR2 sequences are SGDLS and YYNGEE. With 3 bases clipped from V and 5 bases from J, the junction kept 7 bases outside the gene matches. The DNA of the CDR3 is TGTGCCAGCAGCGGAGGACAACTAGCGGGGGAGACCCAGTACTTC. It translates to CASSGGQLAGETQYF.

The chain has TRBV5-1 and TRBJ1-6, with TRBD1 matching 9 bases. Germline V gene sequence: CDR1 SGHRS, CDR2 YFSETQ. The V and J ends lost 0 bases and 9 bases, in that order; junction bases with no gene match: 4. The CDR3 contains 15 residues. The chain's CDR3 is CASSLEDRGSSPLHF. The CDR3 DNA reads as TGCGCCAGCAGCTTGGAGGACAGGGGAAGTTCACCCCTCCACTTT.

The chain employs TRBV11-2 and TRBJ2-3; TRBD1 matches at 9 bases. Per germline, CDR1 SGHAT and CDR2 FQNNGV. This CDR3 is built from 14 residues. After removal of 1 base from V and 4 bases from J, the junction contained 0 bases not matched to a gene. CDR3 in amino acids: CASSLGTGADTQYF. The CDR3 DNA follows: TGTGCCAGCAGCTTAGGGACAGGGGCAGATACGCAGTATTTT.

The genes are TRBV19 and TRBJ2-7; unclear D gene. This CDR3 is 15 amino acids long. Germline V gene data show CDR1 as LNHDA and CDR2 as SQIVND (reference sequence). V was pared by 6 bases and J by 1 base, with 16 bases between. CDR3: CASSPTARSSYEQYF. CDR3 DNA sequence: TGTGCCAGTAGCCCCACGGCGAGGTCATCCTACGAGCAGTACTTC. The variable domain in full, with the rest retrieved from reference TRBV19 and TRBJ2-7, is DGGITQSPKYLFRKEGQNVTLSCEQNLNHDAMYWYRQDPGQGLRLIYYSQIVNDFQKGDIAEGYSVSREKKESFPLTVTSAQKNPTAFYLCASSPTARSSYEQYFGPGTRLTVT.